The entry that follows covers one T cell receptor (beta chain) sequence. A junction boundary mismatches the germline segment, possibly from a read error. Original processing notes: Amplification from reference gene primers served as the basis for estimated nucleated cell counts. Method: immunoSEQ multiplex PCR; TCRdb's copy keeps in-frame clones and lacks some. V and J calls plus clone size are reproduced from that table; the DNA served to infer D and trimming. The sample has approximately 260,000 clones, about 89% seen once. Per the germline V gene, CDR1 is LGHDT and CDR2 is YNNKEL (reference sequence). This CDR3 contains 16 residues. The data were obtained in a study of blood T cell repertoires in COVID-19. About the research overall: Whether acute or convalescent, the COVID-19 samples came from the United States, Italy and Spain. PBMCs, B-cell-depleted T cells, or T cells provided the cDNA or gDNA that made up the material.

The material sequenced was peripheral blood. V usage is TRBV3-1 (or the pseudogene TRBV3-2) and J usage is TRBJ2-5; 8 nucleotides agree with TRBD2. This clonotype was sampled from a man aged 50-59 years with acute or convalescent COVID-19. CDR3 in amino acids: CASTQGAGVTQETQYF. The DNA of the CDR3 is TGTGCCAGCACCCAAGGAGCGGGGGTTACCCAAGAGACCCAGTACTTC.